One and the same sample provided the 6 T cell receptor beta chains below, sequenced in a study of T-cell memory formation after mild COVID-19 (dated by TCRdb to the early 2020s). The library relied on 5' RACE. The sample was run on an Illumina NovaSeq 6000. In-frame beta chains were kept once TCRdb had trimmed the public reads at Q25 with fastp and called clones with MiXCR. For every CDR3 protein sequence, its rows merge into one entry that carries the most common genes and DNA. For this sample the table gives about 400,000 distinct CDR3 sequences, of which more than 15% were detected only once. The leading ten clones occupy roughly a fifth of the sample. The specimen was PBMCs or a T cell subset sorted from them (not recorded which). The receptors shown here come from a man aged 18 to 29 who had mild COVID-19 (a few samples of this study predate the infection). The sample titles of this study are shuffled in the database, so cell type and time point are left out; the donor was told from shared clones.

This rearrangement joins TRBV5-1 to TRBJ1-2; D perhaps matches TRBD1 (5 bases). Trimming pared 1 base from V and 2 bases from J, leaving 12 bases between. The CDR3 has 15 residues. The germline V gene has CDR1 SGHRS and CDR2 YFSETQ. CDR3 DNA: TGCGCCAGCAGCTTGACAGGTGGAATAAACTATGGCTACACCTTC. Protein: CASSLTGGINYGYTF.

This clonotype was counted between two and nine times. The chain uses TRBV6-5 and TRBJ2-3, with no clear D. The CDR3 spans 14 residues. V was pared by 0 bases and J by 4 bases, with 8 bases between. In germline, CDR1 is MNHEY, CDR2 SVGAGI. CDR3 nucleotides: TGTGCCAGCAGTTACTCGACCGTGTCAGATACGCAGTATTTT. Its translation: CASSYSTVSDTQYF.

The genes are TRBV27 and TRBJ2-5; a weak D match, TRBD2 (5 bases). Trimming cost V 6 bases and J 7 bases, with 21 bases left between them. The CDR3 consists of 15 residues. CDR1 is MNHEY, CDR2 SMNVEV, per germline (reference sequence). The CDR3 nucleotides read TGTGCCAGCAGCCGAAGTATTGACTACCTGGGGACCCAGTACTTC. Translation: CASSRSIDYLGTQYF.

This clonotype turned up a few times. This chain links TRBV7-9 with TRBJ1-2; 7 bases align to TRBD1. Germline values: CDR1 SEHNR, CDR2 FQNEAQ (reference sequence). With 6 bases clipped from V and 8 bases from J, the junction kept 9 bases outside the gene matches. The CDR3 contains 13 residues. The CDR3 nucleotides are TGTGCCAGCAGACGCCAGGGGGAAGGAGGCTACACCTTC. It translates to CASRRQGEGGYTF.

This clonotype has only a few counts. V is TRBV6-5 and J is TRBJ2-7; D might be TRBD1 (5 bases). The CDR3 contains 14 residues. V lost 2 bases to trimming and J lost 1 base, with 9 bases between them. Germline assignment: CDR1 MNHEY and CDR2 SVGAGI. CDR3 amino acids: CASSYTQGSYEQYV. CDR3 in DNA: TGTGCCAGCAGTTACACGCAGGGATCCTACGAGCAGTACGTC.

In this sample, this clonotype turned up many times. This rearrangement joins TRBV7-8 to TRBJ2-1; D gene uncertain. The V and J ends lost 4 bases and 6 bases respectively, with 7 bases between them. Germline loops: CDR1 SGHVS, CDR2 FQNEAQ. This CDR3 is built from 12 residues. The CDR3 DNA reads TGTGCCAGCAGCTATATCGGCAATGAGCAGTTCTTC. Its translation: CASSYIGNEQFF.